A selection of T cell receptor beta chains follows, all from one sample in a study of T cell repertoires in cytomegalovirus infection. Each CDR3 protein gets one entry after TCRdb re-called the reads with MiXCR. The sample includes some 800,000 distinct CDR3 sequences, 32% of them seen just once. Their antigens remain unidentified. Sequenced here: cultured CD8+ T cells from PBMCs, sampled from culture after CMV antigen stimulation. The receptors derive from a human donor in good health (CMV status not recorded). Some clones in this sample may be carry-over from other donors' samples. Each CDR3 is given with its conserved first and last residue. The D gene is left open where the match is weak. A clone size is listed for some rows: how often the clone was seen (once, few, many), or a class if it is expanded.

>TRBV7-8|TRBD1|many|TRBJ1-1
TGTGCCAGCAGTAGGGACAGCTTAATGAACACTGAAGCTTTCTTT
CASSRDSLMNTEAFF
>TRBV29-1|NA|NA|TRBJ2-7
TGCAGCGTTTACAGGGAGGGAACAAGCTACGAGCAGTACTTC
CSVYREGTSYEQYF
>TRBV7-9|TRBD1|NA|TRBJ1-1
TGTGCCAGCAGCTTCGGGTACCGGGACAGGGGGGACACTGAAGCTTTCTTT
CASSFGYRDRGDTEAFF
>TRBV7-8|NA|NA|TRBJ2-7
TGTGCCAGCAGCATGCGGGCAGTCCGACGGGACGCCGTGGAGCAGTACTTC
CASSMRAVRRDAVEQYF
>TRBV12-3/TRBV12-4|TRBD1|NA|TRBJ2-1
TGTGCCAGCAGTTTAGGGGGAGGGACAGGGTTATTCTTC
CASSLGGGTGLFF
>TRBV28|TRBD2|few|TRBJ2-5
TGTGCCAGCACCGTGGGGACTAGCGGGGGCCCGCCGGTAGAGACCCAGTACTTC
CASTVGTSGGPPVETQYF
>TRBV7-2|NA|many|TRBJ1-1
TGTGCCAGCAGCTTGAGGGGTTTACCTGAAGCTTTCTTT
CASSLRGLPEAFF
>TRBV27|NA|NA|TRBJ1-2
TGTGCCAGCAGTCGAGGGAGGGAGGGTGGCTACACCTTC
CASSRGREGGYTF
>TRBV7-9|TRBD2|NA|TRBJ2-1
TGTGCCAGCAGCATCCTCTTAGCGGGGGGTCATAATGAGCAGTTCTTC
CASSILLAGGHNEQFF
>TRBV7-2|TRBD1|NA|TRBJ2-7
TGTGCCAGCAGCTTCCTCACAGGGGGCTCCTACGAGCAGTACTTC
CASSFLTGGSYEQYF
>TRBV7-7|NA|NA|TRBJ2-7
TGTGCTAGCAGCCCCGTCGACAGAACTAACTACGAGCAGTACTTC
CASSPVDRTNYEQYF
>TRBV6-2/TRBV6-3|NA|NA|TRBJ2-1
TGTGCCAGCAGTTACAAGGGACGGAACAATGAGCAGTTCTTC
CASSYKGRNNEQFF
>TRBV7-6|TRBD1|NA|TRBJ1-2
TGTGCCAGCAGCCCGCGGACAGGAGGCTATGGCTACACCTTC
CASSPRTGGYGYTF
>TRBV5-1|TRBD1|NA|TRBJ2-1
TGCGCCAGCAGCCCCGAGACAGGGTACAATGAGCAGTTCTTC
CASSPETGYNEQFF
>TRBV6-5|NA|NA|TRBJ2-7
TGTGCCAGCACCCCCCCTGGCTACGAGCAGTACTTC
CASTPPGYEQYF
>TRBV7-6|TRBD2|few|TRBJ2-7
TGTGCCAGCAGCTCCCTAGCGGGGAGACACTACGAGCAGTACTTC
CASSSLAGRHYEQYF
>TRBV5-1|TRBD1|many|TRBJ1-5
TGCGCCAGCAGCGAGACAGGGGGAGGCAATCAGCCCCAGCATTTT
CASSETGGGNQPQHF
>TRBV2|TRBD2|few|TRBJ2-3
TGTGCCACCGTAGGGCTAGCGGGCGAATCCGATTATACGCAGTATTTT
CATVGLAGESDYTQYF
>TRBV29-1|NA|NA|TRBJ1-2
TGCAGCGACGGGACGGATTATGGCTACACCTTC
CSDGTDYGYTF
>TRBV6-1|NA|few|TRBJ1-2
TGTGCCAGCAGTTCGGGACAATCTTGGGATGGCTACACCTTC
CASSSGQSWDGYTF
>TRBV7-9|TRBD1|NA|TRBJ1-1
TGTGCCAGCAGCTTAGAGGGACAGGGAGCTTTCTTT
CASSLEGQGAFF
>TRBV6-6|TRBD1|few|TRBJ1-5
TGTGCCAGCAGTTACACAGACAGGGGCTCGGTGGTTAGCAATCAGCCCCAGCATTTT
CASSYTDRGSVVSNQPQHF
>TRBV5-1|TRBD1|NA|TRBJ2-1
TGCGCCAGCAGCCCCTCCACAGGGGTCGGTGAGCAGTTCTTC
CASSPSTGVGEQFF
>TRBV19|NA|NA|TRBJ1-5
TGTGCCAGTACCCCGGATGGGGGTGGGAATCAGCCCCAGCATTTT
CASTPDGGGNQPQHF
>TRBV6-5|NA|many|TRBJ1-6
TGTGCCAGCAGTACAGGTGGAAATTCACCCCTCCACTTT
CASSTGGNSPLHF
>TRBV20-1|NA|few|TRBJ2-7
TGCAGTGCTAGAGACCCAGGCGAGCAGTACTTC
CSARDPGEQYF
>TRBV27|TRBD2|few|TRBJ2-1
TGTGCCAGCAGTTTAGCGGGGGGGACTATTGAGCAGTTCTTC
CASSLAGGTIEQFF